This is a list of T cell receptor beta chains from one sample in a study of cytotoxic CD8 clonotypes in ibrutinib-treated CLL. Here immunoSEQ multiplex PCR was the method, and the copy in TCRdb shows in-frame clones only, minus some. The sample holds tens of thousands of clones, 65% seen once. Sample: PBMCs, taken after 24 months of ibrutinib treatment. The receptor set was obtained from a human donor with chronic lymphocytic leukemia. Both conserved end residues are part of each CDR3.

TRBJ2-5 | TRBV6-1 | CASSQTGQGETQYF
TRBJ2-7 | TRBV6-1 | CASRRGWEENYEQYF
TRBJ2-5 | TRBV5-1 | CASTRQRGPQETQYF
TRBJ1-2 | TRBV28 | CASSLPGQGFRGSGYGYTF
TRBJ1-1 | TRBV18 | CASSPRGTGNTEAFF
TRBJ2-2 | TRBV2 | CASSDEGYIAGELFF
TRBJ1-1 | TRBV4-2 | CASSRASSGAFF
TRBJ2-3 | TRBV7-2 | CASSLAGGGSTDTQYF
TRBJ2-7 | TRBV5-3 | CARSRGHEGYEQYF
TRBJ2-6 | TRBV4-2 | CASSQDGLWGGPSGANVLTF
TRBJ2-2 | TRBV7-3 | CASSPGASNTGELFF
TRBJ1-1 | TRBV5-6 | CASSSYYPGGDTEAFF
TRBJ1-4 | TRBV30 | CAWSVRLAHNEKLFF
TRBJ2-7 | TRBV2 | CASRVTGGEQYF
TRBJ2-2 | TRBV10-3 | CAISEVPTGGELFF
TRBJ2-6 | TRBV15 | CATSRDFSSGANVLTF
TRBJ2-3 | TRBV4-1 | CASSVEPGMDTQYF
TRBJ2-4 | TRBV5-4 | CASSGQRGGINIQYF
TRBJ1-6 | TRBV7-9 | CAGSGQGINSPLHF
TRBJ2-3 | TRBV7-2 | CAGSGGITDTQYF
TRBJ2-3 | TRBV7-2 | CASSLALSGVAGGRDTQYF
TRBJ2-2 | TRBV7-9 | CASSLGLTGGEAGELFF
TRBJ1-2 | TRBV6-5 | CASSYSIVEGPGYTF
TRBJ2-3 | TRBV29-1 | CSVGQGGDTQYF
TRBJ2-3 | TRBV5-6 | CASAGRPTDTQYF
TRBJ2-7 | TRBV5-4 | CASSLRGREQYF
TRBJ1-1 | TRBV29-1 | CSARTPGEAFF
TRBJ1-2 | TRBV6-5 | CASRDRGPRYGYTF
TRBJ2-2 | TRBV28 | CASSVSGFTPGELFF
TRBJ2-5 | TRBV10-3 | CAIGRGRSGGETQYF
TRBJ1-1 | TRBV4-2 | CASSQVLDTEAFF
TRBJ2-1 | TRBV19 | CASSTRQAREGFF
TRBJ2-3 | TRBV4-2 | CASSQRRLAGGSTDTQYF
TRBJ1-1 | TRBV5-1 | CASSLTGTHTEAFF
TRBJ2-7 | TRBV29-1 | CSVYRDRGEQYF
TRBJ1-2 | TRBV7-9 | CADGSRKEGYTF
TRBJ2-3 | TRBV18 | CASSALDSTDTQYF
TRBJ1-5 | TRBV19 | CASRSRGNQPQHF
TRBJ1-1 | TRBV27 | CASSLGVGGRAEAFF
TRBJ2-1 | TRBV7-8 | CASSLGGRTGVEFF
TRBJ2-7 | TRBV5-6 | CASSIGGASYEQYF
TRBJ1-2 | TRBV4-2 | CASSQEDTDGYTF
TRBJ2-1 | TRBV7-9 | CASSFERERNEQFF
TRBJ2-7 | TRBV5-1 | CASSPSPGHLSYEQYF
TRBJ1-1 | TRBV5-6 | CASSLVGTGVGNTEAFF
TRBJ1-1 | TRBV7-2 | CASSLGVFAFF
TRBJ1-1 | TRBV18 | CASSPGPTEAFF
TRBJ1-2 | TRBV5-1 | CASSFPTGPRRYGYTF
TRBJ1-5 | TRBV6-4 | CASSSGRNQPQHF